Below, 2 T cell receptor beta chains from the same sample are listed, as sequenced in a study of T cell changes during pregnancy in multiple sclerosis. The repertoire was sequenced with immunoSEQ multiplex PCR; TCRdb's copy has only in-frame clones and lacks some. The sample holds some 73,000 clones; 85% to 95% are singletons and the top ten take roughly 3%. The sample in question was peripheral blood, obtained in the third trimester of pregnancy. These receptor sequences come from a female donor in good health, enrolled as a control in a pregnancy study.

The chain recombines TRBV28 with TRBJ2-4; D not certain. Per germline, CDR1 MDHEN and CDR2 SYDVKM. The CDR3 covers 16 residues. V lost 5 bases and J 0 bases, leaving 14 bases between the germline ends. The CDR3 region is CASSDWQALAKNIQYF. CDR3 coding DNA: TGTGCCAGCAGTGATTGGCAGGCTCTAGCCAAAAACATTCAGTACTTC.

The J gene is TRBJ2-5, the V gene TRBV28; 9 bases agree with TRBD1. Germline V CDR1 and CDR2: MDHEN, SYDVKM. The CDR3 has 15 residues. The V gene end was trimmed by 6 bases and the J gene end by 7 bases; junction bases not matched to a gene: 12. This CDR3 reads CASRTPGQGMVTQYF. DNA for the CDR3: TGTGCCAGCAGGACCCCGGGACAGGGAATGGTGACCCAGTACTTC.